This T cell receptor beta chain is drawn from a study of molecular identifiers for immune sequencing clone quantification. Germline V CDR1 and CDR2: SQVTM, ANQGSEA. The CDR3 sequence is 16 residues long. J gave up 5 bases and V 3 bases, and 12 bases lay outside the gene matches. Sorting recovered naive CD8 T cells on a CD8+CD4-CCR7+CD45RA+ profile. MiXCR, run by TCRdb on the PCR reads, gives a single entry per CDR3 protein. The sample carries about 640,000 distinct CDR3 sequences, about 20% recorded once. The sequence was obtained from a human donor in good health. Some libraries in this study had Jurkat cell RNA spiked in. Material for sequencing was naive CD8+ T cells from blood, with Jurkat cell RNA spiked in. Sample subset: FACS-sorted CD8+CD4-CCR7+CD45RA+ naive T cells. The V gene is TRBV29-1, the J gene TRBJ2-1, with TRBD1 matching 8 bases. In DNA form, the CDR3 reads TGCAGCGTTGACCACTCCGGGACAGGTTTCGACAATGAGCAGTTCTTC. Translating gives CSVDHSGTGFDNEQFF.